This entry lists 21 T cell receptor beta chains sequenced from one sample in a study of radiotherapy plus CTLA-4 blockade in lung cancer (dated by TCRdb to the late 2010s). Library creation used the immunoSEQ multiplex PCR assay. Not all clones reach the TCRdb copy of this immuneACCESS table, which keeps in-frame sequences only. Checked studies attribute under half of the gap to unresolved V genes and leave the rest unexplained. The table for this sample lists 45,000 to 60,000 clones; roughly 77% of them were counted only once. Clones ranked in the top ten supply 8.5% of the sample. This specimen was peripheral blood, taken from a patient treated with radiotherapy plus ipilimumab. The source is a human donor with non-small cell lung cancer who had a complete response to radiotherapy plus ipilimumab.

J is TRBJ1-1 and V is TRBV27, with D possibly matching TRBD1 (6 bases). Germline values: CDR1 MNHEY, CDR2 SMNVEV (reference sequence). V was clipped by 3 bases and J by 3 bases, with 11 bases between them. The CDR3 totals 14 residues. CDR3 protein: CASSFRGGYTEAFF. CDR3 nucleotides: TGTGCCAGCAGTTTTAGAGGGGGATACACTGAAGCTTTCTTT.

The chain uses TRBV28 and TRBJ2-6; 8 bases map to TRBD1. Germline CDR1 is MDHEN and CDR2 is SYDVKM. After removal of 6 bases from V and 3 bases from J, the junction contained 13 bases not matched to a gene. The length of the CDR3 is 18 residues. The CDR3 reads CASRPTGGSGVGANVLTF. The DNA of the CDR3 is TGTGCCAGCAGACCTACAGGGGGTTCGGGCGTTGGGGCCAACGTCCTGACTTTC.

The chain uses TRBV4-1 and TRBJ2-1; 9 nucleotides agree with TRBD2. J was trimmed by 8 bases and V by 1 base; bases with no gene match: 6. Germline CDR1 and CDR2: MGHRA and YSYEKL. The CDR3 is 15 amino acids. The CDR3 DNA reads TGCGCCAGCAGCCAAGCCCGGACTAGCGTTGATGAGCAGTTCTTC. Its translation: CASSQARTSVDEQFF.

V and J are TRBV7-6 and TRBJ1-1, with D uncertain. Germline values: CDR1 SGHVS, CDR2 FNYEAQ. V lost 1 base and J lost 6, with 12 bases in between. The CDR3 is 14 residues long. The CDR3 spells CASSLGKGVSEAFF. In DNA form, the CDR3 reads TGTGCCAGCAGCTTAGGAAAGGGAGTCTCTGAAGCTTTCTTT. Together with reference TRBV7-6 and TRBJ1-1, the CDR3 gives the full variable domain: GAGVSQSPRYKVTKRGQDVALRCDPISGHVSLYWYRQALGQGPEFLTYFNYEAQQDKSGLPNDRFSAERPEGSISTLTIQRTEQRDSAMYRCASSLGKGVSEAFFGQGTRLTVV.

The chain employs TRBV12-5 and TRBJ1-5; possible D gene TRBD1, 5 bases. Trimming removed 3 bases from V and 3 bases from J, with 6 bases in between. The germline CDR1 and CDR2 sequences are LGHNT and FRNRAP. The CDR3 is 13 amino acids. CDR3 in DNA: TGTGCTAGTGGTTTAGGGGACAATCAGCCCCAGCATTTT. It is translated as CASGLGDNQPQHF.

This clone has a single count. CDR3: CASSPGMKTGNTEAFF. CDR3 coding DNA: TGTGCCAGTAGTCCCGGAATGAAGACAGGGAACACTGAAGCTTTCTTT. The V gene is TRBV19, the J gene TRBJ1-1; TRBD1 might be the D (6 bases). Germline V gives CDR1 LNHDA, CDR2 SQIVND (reference sequence). With 5 bases removed from V and 1 base from J, the gap between germline ends came to 17 bases. The CDR3 runs to 16 residues.

This chain joins TRBV1 and TRBJ2-2; the table's D call, TRBD2, has no DNA check behind it. TRBV1 is designated a pseudogene. This CDR3 is built from 17 residues. CDR3: CTSSHHMGLANPGELFF. The DNA of the CDR3 is TGCACCAGCAGCCACCATATGGGACTAGCGAACCCCGGGGAGCTGTTTTTT.

J is TRBJ2-1 and V is TRBV9, with a weak D call TRBD2 (6 bases). CDR3 length equals 14 residues. Trimming shortened V by 4 bases and J by 4 bases, and 12 bases separated the two germline ends. Germline CDR1 and CDR2: SGDLS and YYNGEE. The CDR3 DNA follows: TGTGCCAGCAGCCCCCGGGACTCATACAATGAGCAGTTCTTC. Its translation: CASSPRDSYNEQFF.

The V and J genes are TRBV7-2 and TRBJ1-2; D is unresolved. V was pared by 3 bases and J by 6 bases, with 8 bases between. The germline V gene has CDR1 SGHTA and CDR2 FQGNSA. The CDR3 runs 12 residues. CDR3 sequence (DNA): TGTGCCAGCAGCTTCGAACAGAATGGCTACACCTTC. Amino acids: CASSFEQNGYTF.

The J gene is TRBJ2-7, the V gene TRBV10-3; no definite D call. V lost 3 bases, J lost 2 bases, and 23 bases lay in between. The V gene's germline CDR1 is ENHRY and CDR2 SYGVKD. This CDR3 comprises 18 residues. CDR3 residues: CAISDSAAKSRSTYEQYF. The DNA for the CDR3 is TGTGCCATCAGTGACTCCGCGGCCAAGAGTCGATCAACCTACGAGCAGTACTTC.

This clone turned up a few times. V and J are TRBV19 and TRBJ1-5, with D possibly TRBD1 on 6 matching bases. The ends were cut back, 6 bases at V and 5 bases at J, with 23 bases in the middle. The CDR3 spans 17 residues. Germline CDR1 reads LNHDA; CDR2 reads SQIVND (reference sequence). The CDR3 here is CASSPPGGTSKYQPQHF. CDR3 nucleotides: TGTGCCAGTAGCCCCCCGGGGGGCACATCAAAGTATCAGCCCCAGCATTTT.

Here the CDR3 DNA reads TGTGCCAGCAGTCGGTTCAGGGGGCGACACACTGAAGCTTTCTTT. Encoded protein: CASSRFRGRHTEAFF. The chain combines TRBV6-6 with TRBJ1-1; TRBD1 matches 8 bases. The CDR3 runs to 15 residues. Trimming at V came to 5 bases and at J to 3 bases, leaving 8 bases not matched to a gene. Germline assignment: CDR1 MNHNY and CDR2 SVGAGI (reference sequence).

Relative to its sample, this clone is medium-sized (0.01 to 0.1%). The chain links TRBV10-3 to TRBJ2-2, with D perhaps matching TRBD2 (6 bases). Trimming shortened V by 7 bases and J by 4 bases, and 16 bases separated the two germline ends. Germline CDR1 and CDR2: ENHRY and SYGVKD. There are 15 residues in the CDR3. The DNA of the CDR3 is TGTGCCATCACCATGGGGACTCTAGGCACCGGGGAGCTGTTTTTT. This gives the protein CAITMGTLGTGELFF.

The V gene is TRBV25-1, the J gene TRBJ2-4, with a possible D match to TRBD2 (5 bases). Germline CDR1 and CDR2: MGHDK and SYGVNS. Trimming pared 1 base from V and 0 bases from J, leaving 7 bases between. This CDR3 contains 15 residues. The CDR3: CASSESRGAKNIQYF. In DNA form, the CDR3 reads TGTGCCAGCAGTGAATCCCGGGGAGCCAAAAACATTCAGTACTTC.

V is TRBV6-1 and J is TRBJ1-1; 8 bases agree with TRBD1. The germline CDR1 and CDR2 sequences are MNHNS and SASEGT. The CDR3 extends over 14 amino acids. V was pared by 5 bases and J by 5 bases, with 7 bases of the junction left unmatched. The CDR3 DNA reads TGTGCCAGCAGTACCACAGGGGGGAATACTGAAGCTTTCTTT. This gives the protein CASSTTGGNTEAFF.

This sequence joins TRBV19 and TRBJ2-7, with D maybe TRBD2 (6 bases). The CDR3 consists of 16 residues. V lost 4 bases to trimming and J lost 7 bases, with 23 bases between them. Germline V gene lookup returns CDR1 LNHDA and CDR2 SQIVND (reference sequence). For the CDR3, the DNA is TGTGCCAGTAGTACGGACAAAACGGGGCCCGCGGGAGAGCAGTACGTC. It is translated as CASSTDKTGPAGEQYV.

This clone was picked up a small number of times. The chain employs TRBV7-2 and TRBJ2-7; D is possibly TRBD1 (5 bases). The CDR3 length is 12 residues. Germline V CDR1 and CDR2: SGHTA, FQGNSA. V lost 8 bases and J lost 3, with 11 bases in between. The DNA for the CDR3 is TGTGCCAGCCGAGGCACAGGCTACGAGCAGTACTTC. Amino acids: CASRGTGYEQYF.

This clone has a single count. The gene calls are TRBV30 and TRBJ1-5; 9 bases are a match to TRBD1. V shed 2 bases, J shed 1 base, and the junction held 15 bases outside the gene matches. Germline V gene lookup returns CDR1 GTSNPN and CDR2 SVGIG (reference sequence). This CDR3 has 19 residues. The CDR3 DNA is TGTGCCTGGAGTAAAACAGGGGGCGCGTATGGGACCAGCAATCAGCCCCAGCATTTT. Translation gives CAWSKTGGAYGTSNQPQHF.

The V call is TRBV7-2, the J call TRBJ2-3, with 12 bases fitting TRBD1. The CDR3 has 17 amino acids. The germline gives CDR1 SGHTA, CDR2 FQGNSA. V lost 1 base, J lost 4 bases, and 6 bases stayed unmatched. The CDR3 nucleotides are TGTGCCAGCAGCTTAGAGGGGGACAGGGGGCGTTCAGATACGCAGTATTTT. Its translation: CASSLEGDRGRSDTQYF.

The chain couples TRBV19 to TRBJ1-2; 8 bases match TRBD1. Germline-derived CDR1 and CDR2 are LNHDA and SQIVND (reference sequence). CDR3 length equals 16 residues. Trimming at V came to 6 bases and at J to 4 bases, leaving 13 bases not matched to a gene. The CDR3 spells CASRDRGRVVGYGYTF. The CDR3 nucleotides are TGTGCCAGTAGAGACAGGGGAAGAGTGGTTGGCTATGGCTACACCTTC.

In its sample, this clone was seen once. This chain joins TRBV12-1 and TRBJ1-1; the DNA was not used to check the table's D call, TRBD1. TRBV12-1 is assigned pseudogene status. The CDR3 spans 13 residues. The CDR3 reads CASSFVGRAEAFF. In DNA, the CDR3 is TGTGCCAGCAGCTTTGTGGGCAGGGCTGAAGCTTTCTTT.